The 14 T cell receptor beta chains presented below share a single source sample, sequenced in a study of siplizumab effects on memory and regulatory T cells. Assay: immunoSEQ multiplex PCR; the TCRdb copy retains only in-frame clones and omits some. The repertoire consists of about 100,000 clones, with 75% to 95% occurring once and the leading ten covering around 0.15%. Source material: CD4+ T cells sorted from blood. The origin of the receptors is a human donor in good health.

The CDR3 sequence: CSVNINYGYTF. The CDR3 DNA sequence: TGCAGCGTTAACATTAACTATGGCTACACCTTC. The chain uses TRBV29-1 and TRBJ1-2; D is undetermined. CDR3 length equals 11 residues. The germline V gene has CDR1 SQVTM and CDR2 ANQGSEA. V was shortened by 5 bases and J by 1 base, with 5 bases between the two germline ends.

The CDR3 sequence is CASSGSLGVQSNQPQHF. The CDR3 nucleotides read TGCGCCAGCAGCGGATCTCTGGGGGTTCAAAGCAATCAGCCCCAGCATTTT. The genes are TRBV4-1 and TRBJ1-5, with D maybe TRBD1 (5 bases). Germline V lookup: CDR1 MGHRA, CDR2 YSYEKL. V was shortened by 5 bases and J by 1 base, with 18 bases between the two germline ends. The length of the CDR3 is 17 residues.

This chain connects TRBV7-8 to TRBJ2-7; TRBD1 matches 7 bases. The V segment lost 4 bases and the J segment 5 bases; nucleotides outside the gene matches: 5. CDR3 length: 13 amino acids. Looked up from germline, CDR1 is SGHVS and CDR2 is FQNEAQ. The CDR3 sequence: CASSSRGGDEQYF. CDR3 nucleotide sequence: TGTGCCAGCAGCTCCAGAGGGGGCGACGAGCAGTACTTC.

The chain couples TRBV5-1 to TRBJ2-3; weak D call: TRBD1 (6 bases). V was trimmed by 1 base and J by 2 bases, leaving 8 bases between them. This CDR3 has 14 residues. CDR1 is SGHRS and CDR2 is YFSETQ in the germline V gene. The CDR3, as DNA: TGCGCCAGCAGCTTGCGACAGGTCACAGATACGCAGTATTTT. It yields the protein CASSLRQVTDTQYF.

CDR3: CASSPTESYNEQFF. The CDR3 DNA reads TGCGCCAGCTCCCCGACGGAATCCTACAATGAGCAGTTCTTC. The V and J genes are TRBV5-1 and TRBJ2-1; the D is unclear. Per the germline V gene, CDR1 is SGHRS and CDR2 is YFSETQ. Trimming removed 7 bases at V and 1 base at J, with 12 bases between. The CDR3 covers 14 residues.

This clone showed up just once. The V and J genes are TRBV7-2 and TRBJ2-2; 8 bases are shared with TRBD2. Germline V gene lookup returns CDR1 SGHTA and CDR2 FQGNSA. V shed 6 bases, J shed 6 bases, and the junction held 9 bases outside the gene matches. The CDR3 length is 15 residues. For the CDR3, the DNA is TGTGCCAGCAGTTCCGAGCCGGGACTAGCCGGGGAGCTGTTTTTT. This codes for CASSSEPGLAGELFF.

The chain joins TRBV20-1 to TRBJ2-1, with D hard to call. V gave up 4 bases and J gave up 5 bases, with 3 bases separating them. The germline CDR1 and CDR2 sequences are DFQATT and SNEGSKA (reference sequence). The CDR3 is 10 amino acids. CDR3 region: CSATNNEQFF. For the CDR3, the DNA is TGCAGTGCTACAAACAATGAGCAGTTCTTC.

This clone showed up just once. The CDR3 protein is CASSLGGMNTGELFF. The DNA for the CDR3 is TGTGCCAGCAGCTTGGGGGGGATGAACACCGGGGAGCTGTTTTTT. The J gene is TRBJ2-2, the V gene TRBV11-2, with 7 bases aligning to TRBD2. The CDR3 has 15 residues. The germline gives CDR1 SGHAT, CDR2 FQNNGV. V lost 3 bases, J lost 1 base, and 2 bases stayed unmatched.

The gene calls are TRBV6-5 and TRBJ2-1; 7 bases are shared with TRBD1. Germline V gene sequence: CDR1 MNHEY, CDR2 SVGAGI. CDR3 size: 14 residues. V trimming: 7 bases; J trimming: 5 bases; junction bases outside the gene matches: 8. CDR3: CASKETGTHNEQFF. CDR3 DNA: TGTGCCAGCAAGGAGACAGGGACGCACAATGAGCAGTTCTTC.

This clone has a handful of counts. The chain employs TRBV7-2 and TRBJ2-5; 7 positions agree with TRBD2. The CDR3 sequence is 13 residues long. Looked up from germline, CDR1 is SGHTA and CDR2 is FQGNSA. The V segment lost 0 bases and the J segment 10 bases; nucleotides outside the gene matches: 5. CDR3: CASSLAHPGGQYF. As DNA, the CDR3 is TGTGCCAGCAGCTTAGCCCATCCGGGGGGCCAGTACTTC.

The J gene is TRBJ2-5, the V gene TRBV28, with 9 positions matching TRBD2. The CDR3 consists of 14 residues. J gave up 1 base and V 6 bases, and 3 bases lay outside the gene matches. Germline CDR1 is MDHEN and CDR2 is SYDVKM. Here the CDR3 reads CASRVAGAQETQYF. CDR3 nucleotides: TGTGCCAGCAGGGTAGCGGGGGCCCAAGAGACCCAGTACTTC.

The genes are TRBV13 and TRBJ1-3; D ambiguous. Germline V gene lookup returns CDR1 PRHDT and CDR2 FYEKMQ (reference sequence). The CDR3 sequence is 12 residues long. Trimming removed 5 bases at V and 6 bases at J, with 8 bases between. In DNA form, the CDR3 reads TGTGCCAGCAGCCCCGGGCTAAACACCATATATTTT. Translation gives CASSPGLNTIYF.

V and J are TRBV4-1 and TRBJ2-7, with D possibly being TRBD1 (5 bases). CDR1 and CDR2 from the germline V gene are MGHRA and YSYEKL. The ends were cut back, 4 bases at V and 2 bases at J, with 12 bases in the middle. The CDR3 is 14 residues long. CDR3 in amino acids: CASSRGAVPYEQYF. The CDR3 DNA sequence: TGCGCCAGCAGCCGTGGGGCAGTACCCTACGAGCAGTACTTC.

The chain joins TRBV19 to TRBJ1-5; D unclear. V dropped 7 bases and J dropped 2 bases, with 21 bases sitting between them. Germline CDR1 reads LNHDA; CDR2 reads SQIVND (reference sequence). There are 17 residues in the CDR3. CDR3 coding DNA: TGTGCCAGTATTGAAATCGGGAGTGGTGTAGGCAATCAGCCCCAGCATTTT. It is translated as CASIEIGSGVGNQPQHF.